A single sample gave rise to the 30 T cell receptor beta chains below, sequenced in a study of shared clonotypes between healthy human individuals. Measured with immunoSEQ multiplex PCR; TCRdb has only the in-frame clones, and not every one. The table shows over a million clones, with roughly 96% occurring only once. Input material: naive CD4+ T cells sorted from blood. The subset here: CD45RA+ positively selected. The receptors were sampled from a young man in good health.

The chain carries TRBV9 and TRBJ2-2; 9 bases align to TRBD1. V gave up 0 bases and J gave up 7 bases; unmatched junction bases: 7. The CDR3 contains 16 residues. The germline V gene has CDR1 SGDLS and CDR2 YYNGEE. The CDR3 region is CASSVDGTGLVGELFF. CDR3 sequence (DNA): TGTGCCAGCAGCGTAGATGGGACAGGGTTAGTCGGGGAGCTGTTTTTT.

The genes are TRBV15 and TRBJ2-5; D is possibly TRBD2 (5 bases). The CDR3 covers 14 residues. The germline V gene encodes CDR1 LNHNV and CDR2 YYDKDF (reference sequence). Trimming took off 0 bases at V and 7 bases at J, with 12 bases between the two ends. CDR3 bases: TGTGCCACCAGCAGAGATCCGGGAATGGGGACCCAGTACTTC. Its protein is CATSRDPGMGTQYF.

The chain is built from TRBV18 and TRBJ2-3, with D perhaps being TRBD1 or TRBD2 (5 bases each). The V and J ends lost 1 base and 2 bases respectively, with 7 bases between them. CDR1 and CDR2 from the germline V gene are KGHSH and LQKENI. The CDR3 contains 14 residues. CDR3 sequence reads: CASSPRGYTDTQYF. The CDR3 DNA sequence: TGTGCCAGCTCACCACGGGGGTACACAGATACGCAGTATTTT.

This rearrangement joins TRBV5-8 to TRBJ2-3, with TRBD2 matching over 8 bases. The germline V gene has CDR1 SGHTS and CDR2 YDEGEE. The V gene end was trimmed by 7 bases and the J gene end by 4 bases; junction bases not matched to a gene: 11. The CDR3 covers 15 residues. CDR3 DNA sequence: TGTGCCAGCTCCCTTGTGGCGGGAGGAGCAGATACGCAGTATTTT. Translating gives CASSLVAGGADTQYF.

The chain links TRBV30 to TRBJ2-5, with D unresolved. In germline, CDR1 is GTSNPN, CDR2 SVGIG (reference sequence). CDR3 length: 11 residues. With 4 bases removed from V and 5 bases from J, the gap between germline ends came to 8 bases. CDR3 residues: CAWMDGETQYF. Here the CDR3 DNA reads TGTGCCTGGATGGACGGGGAGACCCAGTACTTC.

Of note for this clone: This CDR3 is also generated by other DNA sequences in the sample. The rearrangement joins TRBV20-1 to TRBJ2-1, with D unresolved. The CDR3 sequence is 11 residues long. Looked up from germline, CDR1 is DFQATT and CDR2 is SNEGSKA (reference sequence). V gave up 3 bases and J gave up 5 bases, with 5 bases separating them. CDR3 bases: TGCAGTGCTAGTTTAGACAATGAGCAGTTCTTC. It translates to CSASLDNEQFF.

This rearrangement joins TRBV28 to TRBJ2-2; D tentatively fits TRBD1 or TRBD2 (5 bases each). The CDR3 spans 13 residues. The germline V gene encodes CDR1 MDHEN and CDR2 SYDVKM. V was cut by 3 bases and J by 8 bases, with 10 bases left in between. The CDR3 DNA reads TGTGCCAGCAGTTTGGCTGGGGGTGGGGAGCTGTTTTTT. Translated: CASSLAGGGELFF.

V is TRBV4-1 and J is TRBJ2-7; unclear D gene. CDR1 and CDR2 from the germline V gene are MGHRA and YSYEKL. This CDR3 contains 18 residues. The germline V and J ends were trimmed by 0 bases and 0 bases, with 18 bases remaining between them. As DNA, the CDR3 is TGCGCCAGCAGCCAAGATCCTAACAAGGGAAGCAGCTCCTACGAGCAGTACTTC. Amino acids: CASSQDPNKGSSSYEQYF.

V gene TRBV4-2 combines with J gene TRBJ2-3; 12 bases map to TRBD2. The V and J ends lost 1 base and 8 bases, in that order; junction bases with no gene match: 13. Germline CDR1 and CDR2: LGHNA and YNFKEQ. This CDR3 is 18 amino acids long. CDR3 region: CASSQGLAGEVPPGTQYF. Written as DNA, the CDR3 is TGTGCCAGCAGCCAAGGACTAGCGGGAGAGGTTCCCCCGGGTACGCAGTATTTT.

The CDR3 region has the DNA TGTGCCAGCTCACCAGGGACTGAATCAGATACGCAGTATTTT. Its translation is CASSPGTESDTQYF. This sequence joins TRBV18 and TRBJ2-3; D might be TRBD2 (6 bases). Germline loops: CDR1 KGHSH, CDR2 LQKENI. CDR3 length: 14 residues. V lost 2 bases and J lost 4, with 10 bases in between.

This clone was observed many times. The sample carries other DNA sequences with the same CDR3. This chain uses TRBV5-4 with TRBJ2-1; a weak D match, TRBD2 (5 bases). The CDR3 totals 15 residues. Germline V lookup: CDR1 SGHNT, CDR2 YYREEE (reference sequence). V was trimmed by 10 bases and J by 0 bases, leaving 17 bases between them. CDR3 bases: TGTGCCTGTCTTTGGGGAGCTAGCTCCTACAATGAGCAGTTCTTC. This sequence encodes CACLWGASSYNEQFF.

The chain combines TRBV6-1 with TRBJ1-1; D gene uncertain. V lost 5 bases and J 2 bases, leaving 12 bases between the germline ends. CDR1 is MNHNS and CDR2 is SASEGT in the germline V gene. CDR3 length equals 14 residues. The CDR3 sequence: CASSPGLVNTEAFF. The CDR3 DNA reads TGTGCCAGCAGTCCGGGTTTGGTTAACACTGAAGCTTTCTTT.

In DNA, the CDR3 is TGTGCCAGCAGCCAAGTACTAGCGGGTTCCTACAATGAGCAGTTCTTC. Translating it yields CASSQVLAGSYNEQFF. V usage is TRBV4-2 and J usage is TRBJ2-1, with 9 bases fitting TRBD2. V was pared by 1 base and J by 1 base, with 2 bases of the junction left unmatched. The CDR3 length is 16 residues. Germline values: CDR1 LGHNA, CDR2 YNFKEQ.

The V and J genes are TRBV5-1 and TRBJ2-7; 9 nucleotides line up with TRBD2. V dropped 4 bases and J dropped 1; count of bases not matched to a gene: 6. Germline loops: CDR1 SGHRS, CDR2 YFSETQ. The CDR3 spans 15 residues. The CDR3 spells CASSETSGRSYEQYF. The DNA of the CDR3 is TGCGCCAGCAGCGAGACTAGCGGCAGATCCTACGAGCAGTACTTC.

The chain recombines TRBV15 with TRBJ2-7; 8 bases are a match to TRBD1. CDR1 LNHNV and CDR2 YYDKDF come from the germline V gene (reference sequence). The CDR3 is 14 residues long. V gave up 5 bases and J gave up 6 bases; unmatched junction bases: 9. The chain's CDR3 is CATSGGRGRLEQYF. In DNA form, the CDR3 reads TGTGCCACCAGCGGTGGCAGGGGGCGCCTCGAGCAGTACTTC.

CDR3 coding DNA: TGTGCCATCAGTGAGCACCGGGACAGTTCTAGTCTCGGCGAGCAGTACTTC. Amino acid sequence: CAISEHRDSSSLGEQYF. The V gene is TRBV10-3, the J gene TRBJ2-7; 7 bases map to TRBD1. Trimming at V came to 2 bases and at J to 6 bases, leaving 16 bases not matched to a gene. This CDR3 spans 17 amino acids. The germline CDR1 and CDR2 sequences are ENHRY and SYGVKD.

The chain carries TRBV29-1 and TRBJ2-7; perhaps TRBD2 as D (6 bases). Germline V gives CDR1 SQVTM, CDR2 ANQGSEA. The germline V and J ends were trimmed by 7 bases and 6 bases, with 19 bases remaining between them. CDR3 length equals 13 residues. The CDR3 loop reads CSARPSVFSEQYF. In DNA, the CDR3 is TGCAGCGCTCGGCCTAGCGTATTCTCCGAGCAGTACTTC.

V usage is TRBV19 and J usage is TRBJ2-7; 7 bases are shared with TRBD1. There are 13 residues in the CDR3. V trimming: 3 bases; J trimming: 7 bases; junction bases outside the gene matches: 6. Germline CDR1 LNHDA, CDR2 SQIVND (reference sequence). CDR3 coding DNA: TGTGCCAGTAGTATCGACAGGGTGAGGGAGCAGTACTTC. Protein product: CASSIDRVREQYF.

The rearrangement links TRBV6-1 to TRBJ2-2; D might be TRBD1 or TRBD2, each matching 5 bases. The CDR3 has 15 amino acids. Per germline, CDR1 MNHNS and CDR2 SASEGT. The V end was cut by 7 bases, the J end by 4 bases, with 16 bases between. CDR3 DNA sequence: TGTGCCAGCACTAGGGACCCCCGTGGCACCGGGGAGCTGTTTTTT. Translated: CASTRDPRGTGELFF.

The chain combines TRBV9 with TRBJ2-1; 7 bases are shared with TRBD2. J lost 7 bases, V lost 5 bases, and 6 bases had no gene match. The CDR3 totals 13 residues. The germline V gene has CDR1 SGDLS and CDR2 YYNGEE. The CDR3 DNA is TGTGCCAGCAGAATAGCGGGCCTGAATGAGCAGTTCTTC. Translation: CASRIAGLNEQFF.

The J gene is TRBJ2-2, the V gene TRBV5-8, with TRBD1 matching over 7 bases. Trimming at V came to 3 bases and at J to 6 bases, leaving 8 bases not matched to a gene. The CDR3 length is 15 residues. Germline CDR1 SGHTS, CDR2 YDEGEE. The CDR3 reads CASSYYRQGSGELFF. For the CDR3, the DNA is TGTGCCAGCAGCTACTACAGACAGGGATCCGGGGAGCTGTTTTTT.

The CDR3 loop reads CASSQLFIGQNIQYF. CDR3 in DNA: TGCGCCAGCAGCCAACTTTTCATAGGGCAAAACATTCAGTACTTC. The J gene is TRBJ2-4, the V gene TRBV4-1; no clear D gene. Germline assignment: CDR1 MGHRA and CDR2 YSYEKL. The length of the CDR3 is 15 residues. V lost 2 bases and J 5 bases, leaving 13 bases between the germline ends.

The CDR3 region has the DNA TGTGCCATCAGGTTAACAGCGAACACTGAAGCTTTCTTT. Translation: CAIRLTANTEAFF. V is TRBV10-3 and J is TRBJ1-1; D uncertain. The CDR3 consists of 13 residues. Germline-derived CDR1 and CDR2 are ENHRY and SYGVKD. Trimming took off 6 bases at V and 1 base at J, with 9 bases between the two ends.

This chain joins TRBV14 and TRBJ2-7; a weak D match, TRBD2 (5 bases). Germline assignment: CDR1 SGHDN and CDR2 FVKESK. The V gene lost 1 base and the J gene lost 5 bases, with 6 bases spanning the gap. The CDR3 sequence is 12 residues long. For the CDR3, the DNA is TGTGCCAGCAGCCAAGCGCGGGACGAGCAGTACTTC. It encodes CASSQARDEQYF. Drawing the rest from reference TRBV14 and TRBJ2-7, the complete variable domain is EAGVTQFPSHSVIEKGQTVTLRCDPISGHDNLYWYRRVMGKEIKFLLHFVKESKQDESGMPNNRFLAERTGGTYSTLKVQPAELEDSGVYFCASSQARDEQYFGPGTRLTVT.

The chain uses TRBV5-1 and TRBJ2-3, with TRBD2 matching over 8 bases. The CDR3 spans 15 residues. The V and J ends lost 4 bases and 4 bases, in that order; junction bases with no gene match: 8. CDR1 and CDR2 (germline): SGHRS, YFSETQ. The chain's CDR3 is CASSAGLVLADTQYF. The CDR3 nucleotides are TGCGCCAGCAGCGCGGGACTAGTATTGGCAGATACGCAGTATTTT.

A note on this clone: The identical CDR3 is also encoded by other nucleotide sequences in the sample. The V gene is TRBV18, the J gene TRBJ2-5; 8 bases match TRBD2. The CDR3 extends over 14 amino acids. V gave up 2 bases and J gave up 4 bases; unmatched junction bases: 3. CDR1 and CDR2 (germline): KGHSH, LQKENI. CDR3 in DNA: TGTGCCAGCTCACCAACTAGCGGTGGAGAGACCCAGTACTTC. Translation: CASSPTSGGETQYF.

Regarding this clone: This same CDR3 is encoded by further DNA sequences in the sample. The chain uses TRBV9 and TRBJ2-3; maybe TRBD2 (5 bases). Trimming took 1 base from V and 3 from J, leaving 6 bases between them. Per the germline V gene, CDR1 is SGDLS and CDR2 is YYNGEE. This CDR3 is 13 amino acids long. The DNA of the CDR3 is TGTGCCAGCAGCGTACGAGGGACAGATACGCAGTATTTT. As protein: CASSVRGTDTQYF. The full variable domain, rest sourced from reference TRBV9 and TRBJ2-3, is DSGVTQTPKHLITATGQRVTLRCSPRSGDLSVYWYQQSLDQGLQFLIQYYNGEERAKGNILERFSAQQFPDLHSELNLSSLELGDSALYFCASSVRGTDTQYFGPGTRLTVL.

The chain is built from TRBV7-2 and TRBJ1-2; D is perhaps TRBD1 (5 bases). The CDR3 runs 13 residues. Germline CDR1 SGHTA, CDR2 FQGNSA. V lost 4 bases to trimming and J lost 3 bases, with 9 bases between them. The CDR3 here is CASSSTVYYGYTF. CDR3 nucleotides: TGTGCCAGCAGCTCGACAGTATACTATGGCTACACCTTC.

This clone has only one observation. The chain joins TRBV19 to TRBJ2-2; tentative D call: TRBD2 (6 bases). Trimming took off 10 bases at V and 5 bases at J, with 14 bases between the two ends. CDR3 length: 13 residues. CDR1 and CDR2 from the germline V gene are LNHDA and SQIVND (reference sequence). CDR3 in DNA: TGTGCCACCCCGCGGGGTGGGACCGGGGAGCTGTTTTTT. Amino acid sequence: CATPRGGTGELFF.

The chain has TRBV6-5 and TRBJ1-5; a weak D match, TRBD1 (5 bases). Germline values: CDR1 MNHEY, CDR2 SVGAGI. The CDR3 spans 14 residues. V was shortened by 6 bases and J by 4 bases, with 13 bases between the two germline ends. The CDR3 spells CASRAGGINQPQHF. CDR3 coding DNA: TGTGCCAGCAGGGCCGGGGGGATAAATCAGCCCCAGCATTTT.